The rows below give T cell receptor beta chains drawn from one sample of a study of shared T cell receptors in the human thymus. Some clones are missing from TCRdb's copy, which holds only in-frame ones; the method was immunoSEQ multiplex PCR. This sample yields around 730,000 clones, of which approximately 85% are seen a single time; 0.008% to 0.011% belongs to the top ten. These same records also appear under a second study, on human thymus T cells.

The sample consisted of thymocytes. These receptors all stem from a girl under two years old with a congenital heart defect. Both conserved end residues are part of each CDR3. A D gene is named only where the DNA matches it firmly. A clone size is listed for some rows: how often the clone was seen (once, few, many), or a class if it is expanded.

cdr3_nt: TGTGCCAGCAGCGTGTCGGGACAGAGCTCCTATAATTCACCCCTCCACTTT
cdr3_aa: CASSVSGQSSYNSPLHF
j_call: TRBJ1-6
clone_size: -
v_call: TRBV5-6
d_call: TRBD1

cdr3_nt: TGTGCCAGCTCACCGGACAGGGGGGTCTATGGCTACACCTTC
cdr3_aa: CASSPDRGVYGYTF
j_call: TRBJ1-2
clone_size: -
v_call: TRBV18
d_call: TRBD1

cdr3_nt: TGCAGCGTTGAAATAACAGGGCCGCCGTACGAGCAGTACTTC
cdr3_aa: CSVEITGPPYEQYF
j_call: TRBJ2-7
clone_size: -
v_call: TRBV29-1
d_call: -

cdr3_nt: TGTGCCAGTAGGGGGACAGGGGTCCATCAGCCCCAGCATTTT
cdr3_aa: CASRGTGVHQPQHF
j_call: TRBJ1-5
clone_size: -
v_call: TRBV28
d_call: TRBD1

cdr3_nt: TGTGCCAGCAGCTTAGGCGGTGCGGGGGACTATGGCTACACCTTC
cdr3_aa: CASSLGGAGDYGYTF
j_call: TRBJ1-2
clone_size: -
v_call: TRBV7-2
d_call: -

cdr3_nt: TGTGCCAGCAGACGCTCTCGAGGACAATTCATCACAGATACGCAGTATTTT
cdr3_aa: CASRRSRGQFITDTQYF
j_call: TRBJ2-3
clone_size: -
v_call: TRBV5-6
d_call: -

cdr3_nt: TGTGCCAGTACCCAACCGGGGTTGGCAGATACGCAGTATTTT
cdr3_aa: CASTQPGLADTQYF
j_call: TRBJ2-3
clone_size: -
v_call: TRBV19
d_call: -

cdr3_nt: TGCGCCAGCAGCGTGGACAGGGAGGGGGATACGCAGTATTTT
cdr3_aa: CASSVDREGDTQYF
j_call: TRBJ2-3
clone_size: few
v_call: TRBV5-1
d_call: -

cdr3_nt: TGTGCCAGCTCACCACCGGGGCTCCTCTACGAGCAGTACTTC
cdr3_aa: CASSPPGLLYEQYF
j_call: TRBJ2-7
clone_size: -
v_call: TRBV18
d_call: -

cdr3_nt: TGTGCCAGCAGCGTAGAGGCAGAGGGCTATGGCTACACCTTC
cdr3_aa: CASSVEAEGYGYTF
j_call: TRBJ1-2
clone_size: -
v_call: TRBV9
d_call: -

cdr3_nt: TGTGCCAGCAGCGTGCGGGCCGGGGAGCTGTTTTTT
cdr3_aa: CASSVRAGELFF
j_call: TRBJ2-2
clone_size: -
v_call: TRBV9
d_call: -

cdr3_nt: TGTGCCAGCAGCATCGGCGGGAGAGGCACATGGTTAGAAAAACTGTTTTTT
cdr3_aa: CASSIGGRGTWLEKLFF
j_call: TRBJ1-4
clone_size: -
v_call: TRBV2
d_call: -

cdr3_nt: TGTGCCAGCGGCACAGGGGGTGAGTTGTATGGCTACACCTTC
cdr3_aa: CASGTGGELYGYTF
j_call: TRBJ1-2
clone_size: -
v_call: TRBV27
d_call: TRBD1

cdr3_nt: TGTGCCAGCAGTGAAGGGGGGGGCGCCAAAAACATTCAGTACTTC
cdr3_aa: CASSEGGGAKNIQYF
j_call: TRBJ2-4
clone_size: -
v_call: TRBV6-1
d_call: -

cdr3_nt: TGTGCCAGCAGCGACCGGGGCACAGATACGCAGTATTTT
cdr3_aa: CASSDRGTDTQYF
j_call: TRBJ2-3
clone_size: few
v_call: TRBV7-8
d_call: -

cdr3_nt: TGTGCCAGCAGCTCCCTAAAGGACGGGGAGGAGGTTCAGTACTTC
cdr3_aa: CASSSLKDGEEVQYF
j_call: TRBJ2-4
clone_size: -
v_call: TRBV13
d_call: -

cdr3_nt: TGTGCCAGCAGTGCGTCCCGGGACAGGGATCAGCCCCAGCATTTT
cdr3_aa: CASSASRDRDQPQHF
j_call: TRBJ1-5
clone_size: few
v_call: TRBV6-1
d_call: TRBD1

cdr3_nt: TGTGCCAGCAGTGAAGCAATAATGGTACTGAAGAATGAAAAACTGTTTTTT
cdr3_aa: CASSEAIMVLKNEKLFF
j_call: TRBJ1-4
clone_size: -
v_call: TRBV6-1
d_call: -

cdr3_nt: TGTGCCAGCAGCAACCGCACAGGGGCCGCCTTCTACGAGCAGTACTTC
cdr3_aa: CASSNRTGAAFYEQYF
j_call: TRBJ2-7
clone_size: -
v_call: TRBV9
d_call: TRBD1

cdr3_nt: TGCACCAGCAGCCAAGAACCGGGACTAGCTTACCTCAATGAGCAGTTCTTC
cdr3_aa: CTSSQEPGLAYLNEQFF
j_call: TRBJ2-1
clone_size: -
v_call: TRBV1
d_call: -

cdr3_nt: TGTGCCAGCAGTGGACAGTCCGATAGTCAGCCCCAGCATTTT
cdr3_aa: CASSGQSDSQPQHF
j_call: TRBJ1-5
clone_size: -
v_call: TRBV6-1
d_call: -

cdr3_nt: TGTGCCAGCAGCTTAATAGGGGCGGACTCTGGAAACACCATATATTTT
cdr3_aa: CASSLIGADSGNTIYF
j_call: TRBJ1-3
clone_size: once
v_call: TRBV7-2
d_call: -

cdr3_nt: TGTGCCAGCGGCGGGGTTGGGGCGGGGATCAGTGGTGAGACCCAGTACTTC
cdr3_aa: CASGGVGAGISGETQYF
j_call: TRBJ2-5
clone_size: -
v_call: TRBV5-4
d_call: -

cdr3_nt: TGTGCCAGCAGGGGGCGCCACACAGATACGCAGTATTTT
cdr3_aa: CASRGRHTDTQYF
j_call: TRBJ2-3
clone_size: -
v_call: TRBV7-2
d_call: -

cdr3_nt: TGTGCCAGCAGCTTAACAGGCAAGATGGTTTCCTACGAGCAGTACTTC
cdr3_aa: CASSLTGKMVSYEQYF
j_call: TRBJ2-7
clone_size: -
v_call: TRBV5-6
d_call: -

cdr3_nt: TGTGCCAGCAGCGCCGACCAAACCGGGAACAGCTCCTACGAGCAGTACTTC
cdr3_aa: CASSADQTGNSSYEQYF
j_call: TRBJ2-7
clone_size: -
v_call: TRBV9
d_call: -

cdr3_nt: TGTGCCAGCAGCTTGGCGAAGAGGACAGGGGGCGTGGGTGGCTACACCTTC
cdr3_aa: CASSLAKRTGGVGGYTF
j_call: TRBJ1-2
clone_size: -
v_call: TRBV5-6
d_call: TRBD1

cdr3_nt: TGTGCCAGCAGTTCGCCCGGGACAGGCCTCTACGAGCAGTACTTC
cdr3_aa: CASSSPGTGLYEQYF
j_call: TRBJ2-7
clone_size: -
v_call: TRBV27
d_call: TRBD1

cdr3_nt: TGTGCCAGCAGCCAAGATTCCCGGACAGCCCCGATGAACACTGAAGCTTTCTTT
cdr3_aa: CASSQDSRTAPMNTEAFF
j_call: TRBJ1-1
clone_size: -
v_call: TRBV4-2
d_call: -

cdr3_nt: TGTGCCAGCAGCCAGGGGTTAGTCAGGTACGAGCAGTACTTC
cdr3_aa: CASSQGLVRYEQYF
j_call: TRBJ2-7
clone_size: -
v_call: TRBV7-2
d_call: -

cdr3_nt: TGTGCCAGCACCCCCCCACAGGGGAGGGCTTTCTTT
cdr3_aa: CASTPPQGRAFF
j_call: TRBJ1-1
clone_size: -
v_call: TRBV6-1
d_call: TRBD1

cdr3_nt: TGTGCCAGCAGGCGATACAGGGGGCCCAACTATGGCTACACCTTC
cdr3_aa: CASRRYRGPNYGYTF
j_call: TRBJ1-2
clone_size: -
v_call: TRBV28
d_call: TRBD1

cdr3_nt: TGTGCCAGCTCACCCGGAGCGGCAGATACGCAGTATTTT
cdr3_aa: CASSPGAADTQYF
j_call: TRBJ2-3
clone_size: -
v_call: TRBV18
d_call: -

cdr3_nt: TGCGCCAGCAGCTTGGGTATAGGGGGCCGAACTAATGAAAAACTGTTTTTT
cdr3_aa: CASSLGIGGRTNEKLFF
j_call: TRBJ1-4
clone_size: -
v_call: TRBV5-1
d_call: TRBD1

cdr3_nt: TGCAGCGTTGGGAGGGCCACAAACTATGGCTACACCTTC
cdr3_aa: CSVGRATNYGYTF
j_call: TRBJ1-2
clone_size: few
v_call: TRBV29-1
d_call: -

cdr3_nt: TGTGCCAGCAGCCTCCTAGCGGGGTTAACCTCCTACAATGAGCAGTTCTTC
cdr3_aa: CASSLLAGLTSYNEQFF
j_call: TRBJ2-1
clone_size: -
v_call: TRBV14
d_call: TRBD2

cdr3_nt: TGCGCCAGCAGCTTGACAGGGCTGGACACCATATATTTT
cdr3_aa: CASSLTGLDTIYF
j_call: TRBJ1-3
clone_size: -
v_call: TRBV5-1
d_call: -

cdr3_nt: TGTGCCAGATTAGTCTGGGCGTCGGACTCTGGGGCCAACGTCCTGACTTTC
cdr3_aa: CARLVWASDSGANVLTF
j_call: TRBJ2-6
clone_size: -
v_call: TRBV2
d_call: -

cdr3_nt: TGTGCCAGCAACCAGCGCTCTGGAAACACCATATATTTT
cdr3_aa: CASNQRSGNTIYF
j_call: TRBJ1-3
clone_size: -
v_call: TRBV6-6
d_call: -